The clone carrying this T cell receptor beta chain showed up many times. Its antigen is as yet unknown. These data come from a study of molecular identifiers for immune sequencing clone quantification. Study-wide results and caveats: Clones carrying above 20 RNA copies accounted for over 98% of effector molecules, under 1% in naive cells. Jurkat TCR RNA that was spiked in from one cell was reportedly detectable among roughly 1 million naive cells.

Making the bulk TCR libraries relied on previously described methods and listed TCR primers. Each CDR3 protein gets one entry after TCRdb re-called the PCR reads with MiXCR. The data show some 680,000 distinct CDR3 sequences, 25% seen once. Sorted naive CD8 T cells, roughly 19,000 to 1,000,000, were sequenced from 10%, 30% or 50% RNA. The CDR3 runs 15 residues. Germline CDR1 reads MNHEY; CDR2 reads SVGAGI. The V end was cut by 1 base, the J end by 1 base, with 9 bases between. The chain recombines TRBV6-5 with TRBJ2-3; unclear D gene. This clonotype originated in a human donor in good health. Some libraries in this study had Jurkat cell RNA spiked in. Material for sequencing was naive CD8+ T cells from blood, with Jurkat cell RNA spiked in. Subset of the sample: FACS-sorted CD8+CD4-CCR7+CD45RA+ naive T cells. The CDR3 nucleotides read TGTGCCAGCAGTTACTTGGGTCTGGGCACAGATACGCAGTATTTT. Translated, it gives CASSYLGLGTDTQYF.